What follows describes a single T cell receptor beta chain. Its antigen remains unknown. The data were obtained in a study of T cell responses to AZD1222 COVID-19 vaccine. Germline trimming cut 6 bases from V and 0 bases from J; bases unmatched to any gene: 7. This CDR3 is 15 amino acids long. Germline values: CDR1 DFQATT, CDR2 SNEGSKA (reference sequence). Findings of the study overall: No repertoire was sampled before or during the peak T cell response, only after it. Mostly white British, mostly female donors; authors suggested clonal diversity may be underestimated. The number of AZD1222 recipients seropositive at baseline was only six.

Pooling covered second doses at about 4 or about 12 weeks. TCRdb's table, derived via immunoSEQ multiplex PCR, lists solely in-frame clones and lacks some. The sample records about 130,000 clones, nearly 90% being singletons. The rearrangement joins TRBV20-1 to TRBJ2-2, with 7 bases that match TRBD1. This material consisted of peripheral blood, taken 28 days after the second AZD1222 dose. This receptor was identified in an adult who received the AZD1222 COVID-19 vaccine. As DNA, the CDR3 is TGCAGTGCAAGTTCCGGGACAGCGAACACCGGGGAGCTGTTTTTT. It codes for CSASSGTANTGELFF.